Following are 27 T cell receptor beta chains from one sample sequenced in a study of blood T cell repertoires in COVID-19. Here immunoSEQ multiplex PCR was the method, and the copy in TCRdb shows in-frame clones only, minus some. This table holds roughly 120,000 clones, about 82% found once. Input material: peripheral blood. The origin of the receptors is a human donor in a cohort sampled during active COVID-19.

The gene calls are TRBV27 and TRBJ2-2, with 10 bases aligning to TRBD1. The CDR3 sequence is 15 residues long. Looked up from germline, CDR1 is MNHEY and CDR2 is SMNVEV (reference sequence). J lost 7 bases, V lost 5 bases, and 7 bases had no gene match. The CDR3 region is CASSPGTGAGGELFF. CDR3 DNA: TGTGCCAGCAGTCCGGGGACAGGGGCGGGCGGGGAGCTGTTTTTT.

The rearrangement uses TRBV18 and TRBJ2-7; D is unclear. The germline V gene encodes CDR1 KGHSH and CDR2 LQKENI. This CDR3 spans 14 amino acids. The germline V and J ends were trimmed by 0 bases and 6 bases, with 12 bases remaining between them. CDR3 sequence (DNA): TGTGCCAGCTCACCACCCCTACGTTCTAGCGAGCAGTACTTC. Protein sequence: CASSPPLRSSEQYF.

This clone was detected only once. V gene TRBV7-9 combines with J gene TRBJ2-7; D call uncertain. V was pared by 0 bases and J by 3 bases, with 6 bases between. Germline CDR1 and CDR2: SEHNR and FQNEAQ (reference sequence). The CDR3 runs to 13 residues. The CDR3 region has the DNA TGTGCCAGCAGCTTAGCGAGAGACTACGAGCAGTACTTC. Its protein is CASSLARDYEQYF.

The rearrangement uses TRBV9 and TRBJ1-1, with D tentatively TRBD1 (5 bases). The CDR3 sequence is 14 residues long. Trimming stripped 3 bases from V and 1 base from J, with 10 bases between. Germline CDR1 reads SGDLS; CDR2 reads YYNGEE. The CDR3 coding sequence is TGTGCCAGCAGCGGTAGACAGTCGAACACTGAAGCTTTCTTT. Translation: CASSGRQSNTEAFF.

The chain uses TRBV3-1 (or the pseudogene TRBV3-2) and TRBJ2-6; a possible D gene is TRBD1 (6 bases). Germline CDR1 LGHDT, CDR2 YNNKEL (reference sequence). This CDR3 spans 16 amino acids. The V and J ends lost 4 bases and 1 base respectively, with 11 bases between them. CDR3 sequence reads: CASSPNTGSGANVLTF. The CDR3 DNA follows: TGTGCCAGCAGCCCAAACACAGGGTCTGGGGCCAACGTCCTGACTTTC.

In its sample, this clone was seen once. The chain carries TRBV7-2 and TRBJ2-1; weak D call: TRBD1 (5 bases). CDR1 SGHTA and CDR2 FQGNSA come from the germline V gene. V was pared by 1 base and J by 0 bases, with 10 bases between. This CDR3 comprises 16 residues. The CDR3 spells CASSLGGYGSYNEQFF. CDR3 DNA: TGTGCCAGCAGCTTAGGGGGCTATGGCTCCTACAATGAGCAGTTCTTC.

The chain links TRBV19 to TRBJ2-1, with D uncertain. Germline V gene data show CDR1 as LNHDA and CDR2 as SQIVND (reference sequence). The V end lost 1 base, the J end lost 8 bases, and 18 bases lay between the germline ends. The CDR3 totals 16 residues. The CDR3 DNA reads TGTGCCAGTAGTATAGTGTCCAGAGCCTCGGGTCATGAGCAGTTCTTC. This translates into CASSIVSRASGHEQFF.

V and J are TRBV19 and TRBJ2-4; 10 bases map to TRBD2. J lost 9 bases, V lost 7 bases, and 15 bases had no gene match. From germline, CDR1 is LNHDA and CDR2 SQIVND (reference sequence). This CDR3 comprises 16 residues. CDR3 residues: CASTELSGRVNGIQYF. The CDR3 DNA is TGTGCCAGTACCGAATTAAGCGGGAGGGTAAACGGCATTCAGTACTTC.

The chain uses TRBV6-2 or TRBV6-3 and TRBJ2-7; D ambiguous. Deletions cut 4 bases from V and 6 bases from J, with 10 bases between. The CDR3 totals 12 residues. Germline V gives CDR1 MNHEY, CDR2 SVGEGT. CDR3 amino acids: CASSSPYTEQYF. CDR3 bases: TGTGCCAGCAGTTCACCCTATACCGAGCAGTACTTC.

V is TRBV12-3 or TRBV12-4 and J is TRBJ1-4; D possibly corresponds to TRBD1 (5 bases). The CDR3 runs 13 residues. Trimming left V 2 bases short and J 8 bases short, with 9 bases between. The CDR3 region is CASSLRGREKLFF. The CDR3 DNA reads as TGTGCCAGCAGTTTAAGGGGTCGAGAAAAACTGTTTTTT.

The chain carries TRBV5-1 and TRBJ1-4, with 7 bases fitting TRBD1. This CDR3 has 15 amino acids. The junction had 7 bases not matched to a gene; V was cut back by 4 bases and J by 4 bases. CDR1 is SGHRS, CDR2 YFSETQ, per germline. The CDR3 spells CASSRDRAVNEKLFF. DNA of the CDR3: TGCGCCAGCAGCCGCGACAGGGCCGTTAATGAAAAACTGTTTTTT. Using reference TRBV5-1 and TRBJ1-4 for the parts outside the CDR3, the full variable domain is KAGVTQTPRYLIKTRGQQVTLSCSPISGHRSVSWYQQTPGQGLQFLFEYFSETQRNKGNFPGRFSGRQFSNSRSEMNVSTLELGDSALYLCASSRDRAVNEKLFFGSGTQLSVL.

This chain joins TRBV5-4 and TRBJ2-7; 8 bases line up with TRBD2. The germline V gene has CDR1 SGHNT and CDR2 YYREEE (reference sequence). CDR3 length: 15 residues. V shed 3 bases, J shed 6 bases, and the junction held 11 bases outside the gene matches. For the CDR3, the DNA is TGTGCCAGCAGCTCAGGCAGCGGGAGCCGAACCGAGCAGTACTTC. Its translation is CASSSGSGSRTEQYF.

The gene calls are TRBV27 and TRBJ1-2; D is unresolved. Trimming stripped 3 bases from V and 0 bases from J, with 5 bases between. In germline, CDR1 is MNHEY, CDR2 SMNVEV (reference sequence). The CDR3 runs to 13 residues. The CDR3 DNA sequence: TGTGCCAGCAGTTTCAGGTCTAACTATGGCTACACCTTC. It codes for CASSFRSNYGYTF.

The chain is built from TRBV5-8 and TRBJ2-2, with a possible D match to TRBD1 (6 bases). V was shortened by 0 bases and J by 2 bases, with 11 bases between the two germline ends. Germline V gene data show CDR1 as SGHTS and CDR2 as YDEGEE. The CDR3 has 16 residues. The CDR3 protein is CASSLAGVGNTGELFF. DNA of the CDR3: TGTGCCAGCAGCTTGGCAGGGGTTGGAAACACCGGGGAGCTGTTTTTT.

This clone was seen more than once but under ten times. J is TRBJ2-7 and V is TRBV19; 11 bases line up with TRBD1. J was trimmed by 0 bases and V by 6 bases; bases with no gene match: 4. Germline values: CDR1 LNHDA, CDR2 SQIVND (reference sequence). The CDR3 sequence is 15 residues long. CDR3 DNA: TGTGCCAGTAGCCGGACAGGGGGCAACTCCTACGAGCAGTACTTC. Translation: CASSRTGGNSYEQYF.

This chain uses TRBV7-2 with TRBJ2-1; D perhaps matches TRBD2 (6 bases). Between the trimmed V and J ends, which lost 5 bases and 4 bases, there was a span of 12 bases. This CDR3 contains 14 residues. Germline CDR1 is SGHTA and CDR2 is FQGNSA. For the CDR3, the DNA is TGTGCCAGCAGCCCCGGGACTTTTTACAATGAGCAGTTCTTC. It encodes CASSPGTFYNEQFF.

The chain joins TRBV7-2 to TRBJ2-5; 7 bases align to TRBD1. The CDR3 totals 14 residues. Trimming removed 3 bases from V and 3 bases from J; junction bases left unmatched: 4. In germline, CDR1 is SGHTA, CDR2 FQGNSA. Written as DNA, the CDR3 is TGTGCCAGCAGCTTTTGGACAGGAAAAGAGACCCAGTACTTC. This encodes CASSFWTGKETQYF.

This clone appeared once. V usage is TRBV19 and J usage is TRBJ2-6, with D possibly being TRBD1 (5 bases). V lost 5 bases to trimming and J lost 2 bases, with 10 bases between them. CDR1 and CDR2 from the germline V gene are LNHDA and SQIVND (reference sequence). The CDR3 runs to 15 residues. This CDR3 is CASSEGVAGANVLTF. The CDR3 bases are TGTGCCAGTAGTGAAGGGGTTGCTGGGGCCAACGTCCTGACTTTC.

This clone was seen only a few times. This chain links TRBV5-1 with TRBJ2-7, with TRBD2 matching 11 bases. V lost 3 bases and J lost 6; bases outside the gene matches: 14. Germline V lookup: CDR1 SGHRS, CDR2 YFSETQ. The CDR3 is made up of 17 amino acids. CDR3 sequence (DNA): TGCGCCAGCAGCTGGTTAGCGGGAGGGCCGAGTATGAGCGAGCAGTACTTC. Translated: CASSWLAGGPSMSEQYF.

This clone came up a few times. The chain has TRBV19 and TRBJ2-7; 13 nucleotides match TRBD2. CDR1 is LNHDA and CDR2 is SQIVND in the germline V gene (reference sequence). Trimming took 5 bases from V and 8 from J; bases not matched to a gene: 6. The CDR3 length is 14 residues. Written as DNA, the CDR3 is TGTGCCAGTAGTTCCCGACTAGCGGGAGGAAAGCAGTACTTC. It is translated as CASSSRLAGGKQYF.

This clone was seen a few times. The J gene is TRBJ1-5, the V gene TRBV19; 7 bases agree with TRBD1. This CDR3 spans 15 amino acids. Unmatched junction bases numbered 5, after V lost 5 bases and J lost 1 base. CDR1 is LNHDA and CDR2 is SQIVND in the germline V gene (reference sequence). CDR3: CASSETGLSNQPQHF. The CDR3 bases are TGTGCCAGTAGTGAGACAGGGTTGAGCAATCAGCCCCAGCATTTT.

The CDR3 is CASSQGKADTQYF. CDR3 DNA sequence: TGCGCCAGCAGCCAAGGTAAAGCGGATACGCAGTATTTT. The rearrangement joins TRBV4-3 to TRBJ2-3, with D uncertain. Germline V gene lookup returns CDR1 LGHNA and CDR2 YSLEER. This CDR3 contains 13 residues. With 1 base removed from V and 6 bases from J, the gap between germline ends came to 8 bases.

The chain is built from TRBV14 and TRBJ1-1; possibly TRBD1 for D (6 bases). Germline loops: CDR1 SGHDN, CDR2 FVKESK. The CDR3 sequence is 13 residues long. The V and J ends lost 5 bases and 1 base respectively, with 8 bases between them. CDR3 sequence: CASSIGGNTEAFF. The CDR3 DNA follows: TGTGCCAGCAGCATAGGGGGGAACACTGAAGCTTTCTTT.

V is TRBV6-2 or TRBV6-3 and J is TRBJ2-5; maybe TRBD2 (6 bases). The CDR3 loop spans 16 amino acids. Germline V gene sequence: CDR1 MNHEY, CDR2 SVGEGT. Trimming took off 4 bases at V and 4 bases at J, with 19 bases between the two ends. CDR3: CASSSRKRAGRETQYF. The CDR3 nucleotides read TGTGCCAGCAGTTCACGAAAGCGGGCCGGACGAGAGACCCAGTACTTC.

The gene calls are TRBV9 and TRBJ1-2; D gene ambiguous. Germline V gene lookup returns CDR1 SGDLS and CDR2 YYNGEE. V lost 1 base, J lost 4 bases, and 14 bases lay in between. The CDR3 contains 15 residues. CDR3 residues: CASSVTVFGSYGYTF. The CDR3 coding sequence is TGTGCCAGCAGCGTAACAGTATTTGGGTCCTATGGCTACACCTTC. Filled out from reference TRBV9 and TRBJ1-2, the complete variable domain reads DSGVTQTPKHLITATGQRVTLRCSPRSGDLSVYWYQQSLDQGLQFLIQYYNGEERAKGNILERFSAQQFPDLHSELNLSSLELGDSALYFCASSVTVFGSYGYTFGSGTRLTVV.

The J gene is TRBJ2-5, the V gene TRBV29-1; TRBD2 agrees at 7 bases. Germline V lookup: CDR1 SQVTM, CDR2 ANQGSEA. The CDR3 consists of 13 residues. V lost 6 bases, J lost 8 bases, and 12 bases stayed unmatched. In nucleotides, the CDR3 is TGCAGCGTGGGAGTAGCGGGTGTTGGAACCCAGTACTTC. Its protein product is CSVGVAGVGTQYF.

J is TRBJ2-6 and V is TRBV19; tentative D call: TRBD2 (5 bases). This CDR3 spans 14 amino acids. Germline V gene lookup returns CDR1 LNHDA and CDR2 SQIVND (reference sequence). V was trimmed by 8 bases and J by 0 bases, leaving 8 bases between them. CDR3 nucleotide sequence: TGTGCCAGTTCCCGGGGCTCTGGGGCCAACGTCCTGACTTTC. Translation: CASSRGSGANVLTF.